Below are 9 T cell receptor beta chains sequenced from a single sample in a study of blood T cell repertoires in COVID-19. Clones were sequenced by immunoSEQ multiplex PCR, and TCRdb holds only the in-frame ones, with some missing. Found here are hundreds of thousands of clones, about four fifths of them singletons; the top ten hold about 10%. The sequenced sample consisted of peripheral blood. These receptors all stem from a woman older than 75 with acute or convalescent COVID-19.

This clone was seen a handful of times. V and J are TRBV7-3 and TRBJ2-1; 10 nucleotides line up with TRBD2. In germline, CDR1 is SGHTA, CDR2 FQGTGA. The CDR3 has 16 residues. With 5 bases clipped from V and 6 bases from J, the junction kept 10 bases outside the gene matches. CDR3 sequence (DNA): TGTGCCAGCAGCCCTACCCTAGCGGGAGAAACCAATGAGCAGTTCTTC. It is translated as CASSPTLAGETNEQFF.

This clone was observed once. This chain links TRBV19 with TRBJ1-4; D is unclear. The V end lost 5 bases, the J end lost 4 bases, and 5 bases lay between the germline ends. The CDR3 is 12 amino acids. Germline CDR1 and CDR2: LNHDA and SQIVND (reference sequence). CDR3 residues: CASSPRNEKLFF. Written as DNA, the CDR3 is TGTGCCAGTAGTCCCCGTAATGAAAAACTGTTTTTT. The variable domain in full, with the rest retrieved from reference TRBV19 and TRBJ1-4, is DGGITQSPKYLFRKEGQNVTLSCEQNLNHDAMYWYRQDPGQGLRLIYYSQIVNDFQKGDIAEGYSVSREKKESFPLTVTSAQKNPTAFYLCASSPRNEKLFFGSGTQLSVL.

The chain recombines TRBV2 with TRBJ1-5; possibly TRBD1 for D (5 bases). V was clipped by 3 bases and J by 8 bases, with 17 bases between them. The CDR3 spans 15 residues. Germline V CDR1 and CDR2: SNHLY, FYNNEI. The DNA for the CDR3 is TGTGCCAGCAGTGACTGGCAGGCCGGGGGTGAGCCCCAGCATTTT. This sequence encodes CASSDWQAGGEPQHF. The full variable domain, with the rest looked up from reference TRBV2 and TRBJ1-5, is EPEVTQTPSHQVTQMGQEVILRCVPISNHLYFYWYRQILGQKVEFLVSFYNNEISEKSEIFDDQFSVERPDGSNFTLKIRSTKLEDSAMYFCASSDWQAGGEPQHFGDGTRLSIL.

In this sample, this clone turned up a few times. The chain carries TRBV5-1 and TRBJ1-3, with 10 bases aligning to TRBD1. The germline V gene encodes CDR1 SGHRS and CDR2 YFSETQ. This CDR3 contains 17 residues. The junction had 9 bases not matched to a gene; V was cut back by 4 bases and J by 2 bases. In DNA, the CDR3 is TGCGCCAGCAGCGTCCGACAGGGGGCGATTCCTGGAAACACCATATATTTT. Protein product: CASSVRQGAIPGNTIYF.

This rearrangement joins TRBV3-1 (or the pseudogene TRBV3-2) to TRBJ1-6, with unresolved D. Between the trimmed V and J ends, which lost 1 base and 9 bases, there was a span of 16 bases. Germline CDR1 is LGHDT and CDR2 is YNNKEL (reference sequence). The CDR3 has 16 residues. CDR3 nucleotides: TGTGCCAGCAGCCAAGGATGGGGTGGAGAGGGTTCACCCCTCCACTTT. Encoded protein: CASSQGWGGEGSPLHF.

This chain joins TRBV28 and TRBJ2-5, with D possibly matching TRBD2 (6 bases). This CDR3 comprises 15 residues. Germline loops: CDR1 MDHEN, CDR2 SYDVKM. Trimming left V 7 bases short and J 2 bases short, with 17 bases between. DNA for the CDR3: TGTGCCAGCAATCGCCCGGGAGCTACTCAAGAGACCCAGTACTTC. Residues: CASNRPGATQETQYF.

The rearrangement joins TRBV3-1 (or the pseudogene TRBV3-2) to TRBJ2-3; 10 positions agree with TRBD2. The J segment lost 1 base and the V segment lost 6 bases, leaving 7 bases of the junction unmatched. This CDR3 is built from 16 residues. Per germline, CDR1 LGHDT and CDR2 YNNKEL (reference sequence). The CDR3 protein is CASSLAGTSGTDTQYF. The CDR3 bases are TGTGCCAGCAGTCTTGCCGGGACTAGCGGCACAGATACGCAGTATTTT.

The V gene is TRBV7-2, the J gene TRBJ2-1; D might be TRBD2 (5 bases). Germline CDR1 reads SGHTA; CDR2 reads FQGNSA. The CDR3 runs to 16 residues. V was pared by 5 bases and J by 0 bases, with 14 bases between. The CDR3 sequence: CASSPLPGISYNEQFF. CDR3 bases: TGTGCCAGCAGCCCCCTTCCGGGGATCTCCTACAATGAGCAGTTCTTC.

The genes are TRBV5-1 and TRBJ2-7; 8 bases map to TRBD1. CDR3 length: 14 residues. V lost 0 bases and J lost 5; bases outside the gene matches: 4. CDR1 and CDR2 (germline): SGHRS, YFSETQ. The CDR3 sequence is CASSLGDRGHEQYF. The CDR3 DNA reads as TGCGCCAGCAGCTTGGGAGACAGGGGTCACGAGCAGTACTTC. The complete variable domain, with remaining parts taken from reference TRBV5-1 and TRBJ2-7, reads KAGVTQTPRYLIKTRGQQVTLSCSPISGHRSVSWYQQTPGQGLQFLFEYFSETQRNKGNFPGRFSGRQFSNSRSEMNVSTLELGDSALYLCASSLGDRGHEQYFGPGTRLTVT.